The 19 T cell receptor beta chains below come from one sample, sequenced in a study of blood T cell repertoires in COVID-19. Only in-frame clones appear in the TCRdb table, and some are missing; sequencing was by immunoSEQ multiplex PCR. The sample yields approximately 280,000 clones, around 85% seen once. Sequencing was done on a sample of peripheral blood. The receptors were gathered from a woman aged 65 to 85 with acute or convalescent COVID-19.

V and J are TRBV18 and TRBJ2-1; D remains unclear. The CDR3 totals 14 residues. V was trimmed by 3 bases and J by 0 bases, leaving 6 bases between them. CDR1 and CDR2 from the germline V gene are KGHSH and LQKENI. DNA of the CDR3: TGTGCCAGCTCACCGCTAAGCTCCTACAATGAGCAGTTCTTC. Translation: CASSPLSSYNEQFF.

The chain joins TRBV19 to TRBJ2-1; 15 nucleotides agree with TRBD2. Germline CDR1 LNHDA, CDR2 SQIVND (reference sequence). After removal of 10 bases from V and 9 bases from J, the junction contained 7 bases not matched to a gene. This CDR3 is built from 14 residues. CDR3 nucleotides: TGTGCCACTAAACCGGGACTAGCGGGGGGTGAGCAGTTCTTC. Protein sequence: CATKPGLAGGEQFF.

The J gene is TRBJ2-3, the V gene TRBV24-1; 13 nucleotides align to TRBD2. The length of the CDR3 is 15 residues. Germline loops: CDR1 KGHDR, CDR2 SFDVKD. The V and J ends lost 6 bases and 6 bases, in that order; junction bases with no gene match: 5. The CDR3 DNA reads as TGTGCCACCAGTTTTACTAGCGGGGGGGCTGATACGCAGTATTTT. It codes for CATSFTSGGADTQYF.

The chain is built from TRBV18 and TRBJ2-3; D gene unclear. Deletions cut 3 bases from V and 7 bases from J, with 23 bases between. Per the germline V gene, CDR1 is KGHSH and CDR2 is LQKENI. The CDR3 length is 17 residues. CDR3 sequence reads: CASSPLGRGSRQYTQYF. The CDR3 DNA is TGTGCCAGCTCACCCCTGGGCCGTGGGTCACGCCAATATACGCAGTATTTT.

The chain couples TRBV29-1 to TRBJ1-6, with D possibly matching TRBD1 (6 bases). Germline CDR1 reads SQVTM; CDR2 reads ANQGSEA. V was clipped by 6 bases and J by 9 bases, with 18 bases between them. This CDR3 region has 14 residues. The CDR3 region is CSVRDTLKGSPLHF. DNA for the CDR3: TGCAGCGTGAGGGACACCCTGAAGGGTTCACCCCTCCACTTT. The whole variable domain, remainder taken from reference TRBV29-1 and TRBJ1-6, is SAVISQKPSRDICQRGTSLTIQCQVDSQVTMMFWYRQQPGQSLTLIATANQGSEATYESGFVIDKFPISRPNLTFSTLTVSNMSPEDSSIYLCSVRDTLKGSPLHFGNGTRLTVT.

In its sample, this clone was seen once. The J gene is TRBJ1-4, the V gene TRBV30; 8 bases map to TRBD1. Germline V CDR1 and CDR2: GTSNPN, SVGIG (reference sequence). The CDR3 totals 12 residues. With V trimmed by 5 bases and J by 8 bases, 4 bases remained unmatched. The CDR3 spells CAWGQGREKLFF. As DNA, the CDR3 is TGTGCCTGGGGACAGGGAAGGGAAAAACTGTTTTTT.

To note about this clone: Different DNA sequences within this sample yield the same CDR3. This chain connects TRBV2 to TRBJ2-7; 8 nucleotides line up with TRBD2. The CDR3 is 15 residues long. Germline CDR1 and CDR2: SNHLY and FYNNEI. The trim removed 4 bases at V and 1 base at J, leaving 6 bases unmatched. CDR3 residues: CASSVSGGVSYEQYF. The CDR3 coding sequence is TGTGCCAGCAGTGTCAGCGGGGGTGTTTCCTACGAGCAGTACTTC.

V gene TRBV7-6 combines with J gene TRBJ1-1; 7 bases match TRBD1. Germline CDR1 is SGHVS and CDR2 is FNYEAQ. The V segment lost 5 bases and the J segment 7 bases; nucleotides outside the gene matches: 13. CDR3 length: 15 amino acids. The CDR3 reads CASSPDRVMSGEAFF. CDR3 in DNA: TGTGCCAGCAGCCCCGACAGGGTGATGAGTGGTGAAGCTTTCTTT. The variable domain in full, with the rest retrieved from reference TRBV7-6 and TRBJ1-1, is GAGVSQSPRYKVTKRGQDVALRCDPISGHVSLYWYRQALGQGPEFLTYFNYEAQQDKSGLPNDRFSAERPEGSISTLTIQRTEQRDSAMYRCASSPDRVMSGEAFFGQGTRLTVV.

The rearrangement links TRBV6-5 to TRBJ1-2; 10 bases line up with TRBD1. Trimming removed 10 bases from V and 2 bases from J; junction bases left unmatched: 10. The CDR3 has 15 amino acids. Germline CDR1 MNHEY, CDR2 SVGAGI. CDR3 coding DNA: TGTGCCACCAATGGTCCGGGACAGGGGAACTATGGCTACACCTTC. It yields the protein CATNGPGQGNYGYTF.

Notes on this clone: This sample also contains other DNA sequences that code for the same CDR3. The chain employs TRBV5-1 and TRBJ1-2; D unresolved. Looked up from germline, CDR1 is SGHRS and CDR2 is YFSETQ. With 0 bases removed from V and 5 bases from J, the gap between germline ends came to 8 bases. This CDR3 comprises 13 residues. Here the CDR3 DNA reads TGCGCCAGCAGCTTGGGGGAGCGGTATGGCTACACCTTC. Translated, it gives CASSLGERYGYTF.

The V gene is TRBV5-1, the J gene TRBJ2-5, with 7 nucleotides matching TRBD2. CDR1 is SGHRS and CDR2 is YFSETQ in the germline V gene. Trimming cost V 4 bases and J 2 bases; bases outside gene matches: 5. This CDR3 region has 14 residues. CDR3 sequence (DNA): TGCGCCAGCAGCATTGGGGGGGTACAAGAGACCCAGTACTTC. It encodes CASSIGGVQETQYF.

As to this clone: Other DNA sequences in the same sample also yield this CDR3. The chain has TRBV18 and TRBJ1-1, with unresolved D. The germline V gene encodes CDR1 KGHSH and CDR2 LQKENI. The CDR3 runs 13 residues. V lost 3 bases and J 3 bases, leaving 8 bases between the germline ends. CDR3 loop: CASSPRADTEAFF. The CDR3 nucleotides are TGTGCCAGCTCACCCCGAGCGGACACTGAAGCTTTCTTT.

V gene TRBV6-5 combines with J gene TRBJ1-3; D is perhaps TRBD1 (6 bases). The CDR3 totals 16 residues. Germline CDR1 reads MNHEY; CDR2 reads SVGAGI. V lost 4 bases and J lost 0, with 13 bases in between. The CDR3 sequence: CASSWIQGSSGNTIYF. The CDR3 region has the DNA TGTGCCAGCAGTTGGATACAGGGTTCCTCTGGAAACACCATATATTTT.

A single count supports this clone. The chain joins TRBV6-1 to TRBJ2-2; D remains unclear. Trimming shortened V by 2 bases and J by 6 bases, and 10 bases separated the two germline ends. The V gene's germline CDR1 is MNHNS and CDR2 SASEGT. CDR3 length: 14 amino acids. CDR3: CASSESLVPGELFF. CDR3 in DNA: TGTGCCAGCAGTGAATCGTTAGTGCCCGGGGAGCTGTTTTTT.

This chain uses TRBV5-1 with TRBJ2-2; a weak D match, TRBD1 (6 bases). Germline V gene sequence: CDR1 SGHRS, CDR2 YFSETQ. V lost 4 bases, J lost 1 base, and 11 bases lay in between. The CDR3 spans 15 residues. CDR3 sequence reads: CASSPGHMNTGELFF. The DNA for the CDR3 is TGCGCCAGCAGCCCGGGACACATGAACACCGGGGAGCTGTTTTTT.

J is TRBJ2-3 and V is TRBV6-5; 8 bases line up with TRBD2. Trimming took 5 bases from V and 4 from J; bases not matched to a gene: 5. CDR1 and CDR2 (germline): MNHEY, SVGAGI. This CDR3 is 14 amino acids long. The CDR3 is CASSRTSTSDTQYF. CDR3 nucleotide sequence: TGTGCCAGCAGTCGGACTAGCACCTCAGATACGCAGTATTTT.

This clone came up once. The chain links TRBV7-8 to TRBJ1-3; possibly TRBD1 for D (5 bases). Germline V gene lookup returns CDR1 SGHVS and CDR2 FQNEAQ. Trimming stripped 4 bases from V and 0 bases from J, with 10 bases between. The CDR3 contains 15 residues. The CDR3 nucleotides read TGTGCCAGCAGCTATACAGGCGTCTCTGGAAACACCATATATTTT. Amino acids: CASSYTGVSGNTIYF. Filled out from reference TRBV7-8 and TRBJ1-3, the complete variable domain reads GAGVSQSPRYKVAKRGQDVALRCDPISGHVSLFWYQQALGQGPEFLTYFQNEAQLDKSGLPSDRFFAERPEGSVSTLKIQRTQQEDSAVYLCASSYTGVSGNTIYFGEGSWLTVV.

The chain joins TRBV6-1 to TRBJ2-1, with D perhaps TRBD1 (6 bases). The CDR3 spans 18 residues. Germline V gene data show CDR1 as MNHNS and CDR2 as SASEGT. The V and J ends lost 4 bases and 1 base respectively, with 20 bases between them. The CDR3 spells CASSVGTQSIVSYNEQFF. Written as DNA, the CDR3 is TGTGCCAGCAGTGTAGGGACACAGAGTATTGTATCCTACAATGAGCAGTTCTTC.

The V and J genes are TRBV9 and TRBJ2-6; D is unclear. Trimming took 4 bases from V and 1 from J, leaving 6 bases between them. CDR1 SGDLS and CDR2 YYNGEE come from the germline V gene. The CDR3 covers 14 residues. The CDR3 DNA is TGTGCCAGCAGCCCCTTATCTGGGGCCAACGTCCTGACTTTC. This sequence encodes CASSPLSGANVLTF. Drawing the rest from reference TRBV9 and TRBJ2-6, the complete variable domain is DSGVTQTPKHLITATGQRVTLRCSPRSGDLSVYWYQQSLDQGLQFLIQYYNGEERAKGNILERFSAQQFPDLHSELNLSSLELGDSALYFCASSPLSGANVLTFGAGSRLTVL.